The T cell receptor beta chain under discussion was sequenced for a study of read filtering for tumor transcriptome and immune sequencing. Of note for this clonotype: A much larger clone lies a single base off, so this may be a read error.

Molecular barcoded adaptors covering alpha/delta and beta/gamma chains were used on around 400 ng RNA. Using its own MiXCR run on the reads, TCRdb lists one record per CDR3 protein. The table has about 90,000 distinct CDR3 sequences, 10% to 15% seen once. V was shortened by 8 bases and J by 10 bases, with 21 bases between the two germline ends. This CDR3 comprises 14 residues. Per the germline V gene, CDR1 is MNHEY and CDR2 is SVGAGI. The clonotype originates from a donor at least 40 years old with multiple myeloma. Sequencing used a population of CD138-negative cells sorted from bone marrow. The chain recombines TRBV6-5 with TRBJ2-1; a weak D match, TRBD2 (6 bases). The CDR3 DNA reads TGTGCCAGCCACCCAGGACTAACTATCAAGGAGCAGTTCTTC. Its protein product is CASHPGLTIKEQFF.